One TCR beta chain is described in this entry. The antigen is unknown. Generated by immunoSEQ multiplex PCR, the TCRdb table keeps only in-frame clones and is missing some. The sample carries about 27,000 clones, 90% recorded once. These data are taken from a study of T cells in localized non-small cell lung cancer. Broader study findings: Appearing in adjacent lung were a median about 50 of the top 100 tumor clones. Overall survival was longer when the density of T cells in the blood was higher.

Trimming cost V 6 bases and J 1 base, with 25 bases left between them. Looked up from germline, CDR1 is LNHDA and CDR2 is SQIVND (reference sequence). The CDR3 covers 19 residues. This specimen was peripheral blood, taken before any cancer treatment. This receptor was identified in a woman aged 40-75 years with stage I lung adenocarcinoma. V gene TRBV19 combines with J gene TRBJ1-5, with D hard to call. The CDR3 DNA is TGTGCCAGTAGCGACCGGGCCATCAGACAACAAGGGAGCAATCAGCCCCAGCATTTT. It is translated as CASSDRAIRQQGSNQPQHF.